The 32 T cell receptor beta chains below were found in one sample sequenced in a study of shared clonotypes between healthy human individuals. Method: immunoSEQ multiplex PCR; TCRdb's copy keeps in-frame clones and lacks some. In the table there are 950,000 to 1,300,000 clones, around four fifths of which are singletons. Sequencing was carried out using memory CD4+ T cells sorted from blood. Specified subset: CD45RA-negative fraction. The receptors stem from a man between 18 and 35 years old in good health.

Comment on this clone: Distinct nucleotide sequences in the sample also encode this CDR3. The chain employs TRBV6-1 and TRBJ2-7, with D possibly being TRBD1 (5 bases). V was trimmed by 3 bases and J by 7 bases, leaving 10 bases between them. The CDR3 sequence is 12 residues long. The germline V gene has CDR1 MNHNS and CDR2 SASEGT. CDR3 protein: CASSDRGREQYF. The CDR3 DNA reads as TGTGCCAGCAGTGATAGGGGTAGGGAGCAGTACTTC.

A remark on this clone: At one end, the junction sequence differs from germline, possibly due to a read error. Distinct nucleotide sequences in the sample also encode this CDR3. This rearrangement joins TRBV4-2 to TRBJ1-2; D gene ambiguous. This CDR3 contains 15 residues. Looked up from germline, CDR1 is LGHNA and CDR2 is YNFKEQ. The CDR3 region has the DNA TGTGCCAGCAGCCAAGATCCACAGCTTTACTATGGCTATACCTTC. This translates into CASSQDPQLYYGYTF.

This clone was seen a handful of times. The chain couples TRBV18 to TRBJ1-1; the D gene is possibly TRBD1 (5 bases). Germline V lookup: CDR1 KGHSH, CDR2 LQKENI. The ends were cut back, 6 bases at V and 7 bases at J, with 9 bases in the middle. The CDR3 length is 11 residues. This chain's CDR3 is CASSSTVEAFF. The CDR3 DNA reads TGTGCCAGCTCTTCGACAGTTGAAGCTTTCTTT.

About this clone itself: Possible read error: a much larger clone is one base away. The chain has TRBV11-3 and TRBJ1-1; D is uncertain. The germline V gene has CDR1 SGHNT and CDR2 YENEEA. Trimming removed 1 base from V and 3 bases from J, with 6 bases in between. The CDR3 covers 13 residues. The CDR3 reads CASSLAGYTEAFF. The DNA for the CDR3 is TGTGCCAGCAGCTTAGCGGGTTACACTGAAGCTTTCTTT.

The chain joins TRBV11-2 to TRBJ2-7; D gene ambiguous. V shed 5 bases and J shed 1 base, with 12 bases lying between them. This CDR3 is 14 amino acids long. From germline, CDR1 is SGHAT and CDR2 FQNNGV. CDR3: CASSPNVNSYEQYF. The CDR3 DNA follows: TGTGCCAGCAGCCCGAACGTAAATTCCTACGAGCAGTACTTC.

The CDR3, as DNA: TGTGCCAGCAGTAGTGCCGGGACAGGGTTTCAGCCCCAGCATTTT. Its protein is CASSSAGTGFQPQHF. V usage is TRBV6-1 and J usage is TRBJ1-5; 9 nucleotides match TRBD1. Germline CDR1 and CDR2: MNHNS and SASEGT. The CDR3 has 15 residues. After removal of 5 bases from V and 6 bases from J, the junction contained 8 bases not matched to a gene.

The genes are TRBV28 and TRBJ2-7; possible D gene TRBD2, 5 bases. V was cut by 7 bases and J by 3 bases, with 13 bases left in between. The germline V gene has CDR1 MDHEN and CDR2 SYDVKM. The CDR3 runs to 13 residues. The CDR3 protein is CASTPPGNYEQYF. The CDR3 region has the DNA TGTGCCAGCACTCCGCCCGGGAACTACGAGCAGTACTTC.

V is TRBV5-8 and J is TRBJ2-6; the D gene is possibly TRBD2 (7 bases). V lost 0 bases and J 4 bases, leaving 14 bases between the germline ends. Germline loops: CDR1 SGHTS, CDR2 YDEGEE. This CDR3 is built from 17 residues. The CDR3 DNA is TGTGCCAGCAGCTTGGCCGGGGGGCCCCAAGGGGCCAACGTCCTGACTTTC. Translation gives CASSLAGGPQGANVLTF.

The chain joins TRBV10-3 to TRBJ2-5; D is possibly TRBD1 (5 bases). Germline V lookup: CDR1 ENHRY, CDR2 SYGVKD. Trimming pared 5 bases from V and 2 bases from J, leaving 12 bases between. This CDR3 has 14 residues. CDR3: CAISSTVGQETQYF. In DNA, the CDR3 is TGTGCCATCAGTTCGACAGTAGGGCAAGAGACCCAGTACTTC.

V usage is TRBV6-1 and J usage is TRBJ1-2; possible D gene TRBD1, 6 bases. V lost 9 bases to trimming and J lost 7 bases, with 24 bases between them. CDR3 length: 15 residues. Germline lookup yields CDR1 MNHNS and CDR2 SASEGT. CDR3 bases: TGTGCCAGTTTCGGGGGCGTTGGGGGTCGCACTGGCTACACCTTC. Translation: CASFGGVGGRTGYTF.

This clone was seen only a few times. The chain employs TRBV6-5 and TRBJ1-1; 7 nucleotides agree with TRBD1. Looked up from germline, CDR1 is MNHEY and CDR2 is SVGAGI. The CDR3 is 13 amino acids. Trimming at V came to 6 bases and at J to 10 bases, leaving 11 bases not matched to a gene. CDR3 residues: CASRGGQAGVAFF. CDR3 DNA: TGTGCCAGCAGGGGTGGACAGGCTGGAGTAGCTTTCTTT.

This clone was seen at least ten times. The V call is TRBV7-9, the J call TRBJ2-5, with D perhaps being TRBD1 or TRBD2 (5 bases each). CDR1 is SEHNR and CDR2 is FQNEAQ in the germline V gene (reference sequence). CDR3 length: 14 residues. With 1 base removed from V and 5 bases from J, the gap between germline ends came to 11 bases. This chain's CDR3 is CASSLVGAGETQYF. CDR3 in DNA: TGTGCCAGCAGCTTAGTCGGGGCGGGCGAGACCCAGTACTTC. Drawing the rest from reference TRBV7-9 and TRBJ2-5, the complete variable domain is DTGVSQNPRHKITKRGQNVTFRCDPISEHNRLYWYRQTLGQGPEFLTYFQNEAQLEKSRLLSDRFSAERPKGSFSTLEIQRTEQGDSAMYLCASSLVGAGETQYFGPGTRLLVL.

The V gene is TRBV7-2, the J gene TRBJ2-1; 11 positions match TRBD2. Germline assignment: CDR1 SGHTA and CDR2 FQGNSA. The length of the CDR3 is 15 residues. V gave up 2 bases and J gave up 8 bases; unmatched junction bases: 5. Here the CDR3 reads CASSLIGTSGDEQFF. The CDR3 DNA sequence: TGTGCCAGCAGCTTAATAGGGACTAGCGGTGATGAGCAGTTCTTC.

This clone was counted ten times or more. The chain uses TRBV5-6 and TRBJ1-4, with a tentative D call TRBD1 (6 bases). The CDR3 totals 18 residues. Germline V gives CDR1 SGHDT, CDR2 YYEEEE. V was trimmed by 1 base and J by 7 bases, leaving 23 bases between them. Here the CDR3 DNA reads TGTGCCAGCAGCTTGATGTCGATGTCTGGCACAGGGCGTGAAAAACTGTTTTTT. Residues: CASSLMSMSGTGREKLFF.

This clone occurred once. The rearrangement links TRBV28 to TRBJ2-5; D possibly corresponds to TRBD1 (8 bases). V was cut by 2 bases and J by 5 bases, with 15 bases left in between. Looked up from germline, CDR1 is MDHEN and CDR2 is SYDVKM. The CDR3 is made up of 15 amino acids. CDR3 amino acids: CASSLTGGGPETQYF. The CDR3 bases are TGTGCCAGCAGTTTAACAGGGGGGGGCCCCGAGACCCAGTACTTC.

V gene TRBV6-1 combines with J gene TRBJ1-4; 9 nucleotides align to TRBD1. The junction had 10 bases not matched to a gene; V was cut back by 6 bases and J by 8 bases. Germline V gives CDR1 MNHNS, CDR2 SASEGT. The CDR3 consists of 15 residues. The CDR3 DNA is TGTGCCAGCAGAGAACAGGGGGCCGGGGGAGAAAAACTGTTTTTT. It is translated as CASREQGAGGEKLFF.

This clone was seen many times. CDR3 sequence (DNA): TGTGCCAGCAGTGAGTCGGGAGGGGGCCTCACTGAAGCTTTCTTT. Translated, it gives CASSESGGGLTEAFF. V gene TRBV2 combines with J gene TRBJ1-1; 7 nucleotides agree with TRBD1. The CDR3 is 15 amino acids. Germline lookup yields CDR1 SNHLY and CDR2 FYNNEI. The trim removed 3 bases at V and 4 bases at J, leaving 8 bases unmatched. The variable domain in full, completed from reference TRBV2 and TRBJ1-1, reads EPEVTQTPSHQVTQMGQEVILRCVPISNHLYFYWYRQILGQKVEFLVSFYNNEISEKSEIFDDQFSVERPDGSNFTLKIRSTKLEDSAMYFCASSESGGGLTEAFFGQGTRLTVV.

This clone was counted at least ten times. This sequence joins TRBV28 and TRBJ2-2; 8 bases line up with TRBD2. J gave up 1 base and V 6 bases, and 7 bases lay outside the gene matches. The length of the CDR3 is 16 residues. The germline CDR1 and CDR2 sequences are MDHEN and SYDVKM. The CDR3 region has the DNA TGTGCCAGCAGCCTCCGTAGCGGGGTGAACACCGGGGAGCTGTTTTTT. Residues: CASSLRSGVNTGELFF. The variable domain in full, completed from reference TRBV28 and TRBJ2-2, reads DVKVTQSSRYLVKRTGEKVFLECVQDMDHENMFWYRQDPGLGLRLIYFSYDVKMKEKGDIPEGYSVSREKKERFSLILESASTNQTSMYLCASSLRSGVNTGELFFGEGSRLTVL.

The chain recombines TRBV5-4 with TRBJ2-7; D remains unclear. Trimming removed 2 bases from V and 7 bases from J, with 16 bases in between. The CDR3 extends over 14 amino acids. CDR1 is SGHNT and CDR2 is YYREEE in the germline V gene (reference sequence). CDR3 DNA sequence: TGTGCCAGCAGCTTTGCGCCTTATCTTGGGGAGCAGTACTTC. Translation: CASSFAPYLGEQYF.

The chain links TRBV27 to TRBJ2-1, with TRBD2 identical over 8 bases. The CDR3 length is 14 residues. Losses at the gene ends were 3 bases for V and 2 bases for J; bases not matched to a gene: 0. Germline assignment: CDR1 MNHEY and CDR2 SMNVEV (reference sequence). CDR3 region: CASSFSGTYNEQFF. CDR3 sequence (DNA): TGTGCCAGCAGTTTTAGCGGGACCTACAATGAGCAGTTCTTC.

The J gene is TRBJ2-5, the V gene TRBV19; no clear D gene. This CDR3 contains 13 residues. The V gene lost 6 bases and the J gene lost 7 bases, with 15 bases spanning the gap. CDR1 and CDR2 (germline): LNHDA, SQIVND (reference sequence). This CDR3 reads CASRGTSLGTQYF. DNA for the CDR3: TGTGCCAGTAGAGGCACGTCCCTGGGGACCCAGTACTTC.

The J gene is TRBJ2-6, the V gene TRBV7-2; D possibly corresponds to TRBD2 (7 bases). Germline CDR1 is SGHTA and CDR2 is FQGNSA. The CDR3 loop spans 18 amino acids. The ends were cut back, 2 bases at V and 0 bases at J, with 14 bases in the middle. The CDR3 region is CASSLSGGRSSGANVLTF. The DNA for the CDR3 is TGTGCCAGCAGCTTATCCGGGGGGCGGAGCTCTGGGGCCAACGTCCTGACTTTC.

About this clone: A much larger clone sits a single nucleotide away, making a read error possible. The chain carries TRBV7-2 and TRBJ1-6, with D uncertain. There are 15 residues in the CDR3. Germline V gene sequence: CDR1 SGHTA, CDR2 FQGNSA. Trimming pared 2 bases from V and 0 bases from J, leaving 5 bases between. In DNA, the CDR3 is TGTGCCAGCAGCTTAAGGAGCTCCTATAATTCACCCCTCCACTTT. This gives the protein CASSLRSSYNSPLHF.

The chain has TRBV28 and TRBJ2-7; 7 nucleotides agree with TRBD1. The CDR3 loop spans 14 amino acids. Germline trimming cut 5 bases from V and 2 bases from J; bases unmatched to any gene: 6. Germline CDR1 and CDR2: MDHEN and SYDVKM. The CDR3 spells CASSPGQATYEQYF. The CDR3 DNA sequence: TGTGCCAGCAGTCCCGGACAGGCTACCTACGAGCAGTACTTC.

The chain recombines TRBV19 with TRBJ1-1; TRBD1 agrees at 10 bases. The CDR3 extends over 14 amino acids. In germline, CDR1 is LNHDA, CDR2 SQIVND (reference sequence). The trim removed 3 bases at V and 10 bases at J, leaving 8 bases unmatched. The CDR3 sequence: CASSIRARTGGAFF. CDR3 bases: TGTGCCAGTAGTATCCGAGCCCGGACAGGGGGAGCTTTCTTT.

The chain links TRBV28 to TRBJ2-6; 8 positions agree with TRBD1. In germline, CDR1 is MDHEN, CDR2 SYDVKM. Trimming cost V 5 bases and J 2 bases; bases outside gene matches: 2. The length of the CDR3 is 15 residues. CDR3 protein: CASSMTGAGANVLTF. As DNA, the CDR3 is TGTGCCAGCAGTATGACAGGGGCTGGGGCCAACGTCCTGACTTTC.

The chain uses TRBV27 and TRBJ1-4; TRBD1 matches 9 bases. The CDR3 totals 15 residues. The germline gives CDR1 MNHEY, CDR2 SMNVEV (reference sequence). The V gene end was trimmed by 3 bases and the J gene end by 6 bases; junction bases not matched to a gene: 5. The CDR3 sequence is CASSFLDRGHEKLFF. The CDR3 DNA reads TGTGCCAGCAGTTTCTTGGACAGGGGCCATGAAAAACTGTTTTTT.

This chain links TRBV6-1 with TRBJ1-2; TRBD1 is a possible D gene (5 bases). Deletions cut 2 bases from V and 8 bases from J, with 15 bases between. This CDR3 spans 14 amino acids. CDR1 and CDR2 (germline): MNHNS, SASEGT. CDR3 DNA: TGTGCCAGCAGTGAACTTCTTGGGGGGGAAGGCTACACCTTC. Residues: CASSELLGGEGYTF.

The rearrangement uses TRBV10-2 and TRBJ2-3; 11 nucleotides match TRBD2. Trimming cost V 6 bases and J 5 bases; bases outside gene matches: 4. The germline gives CDR1 WSHSY, CDR2 SAAADI. The CDR3 has 14 residues. DNA of the CDR3: TGCGCCAGCAGACTAGCGGGAGCTCTAGATACGCAGTATTTT. Amino acid sequence: CASRLAGALDTQYF.

V and J are TRBV29-1 and TRBJ1-2; perhaps TRBD1 as D (6 bases). V dropped 6 bases and J dropped 2 bases, with 10 bases sitting between them. The CDR3 is made up of 12 amino acids. Germline V gene lookup returns CDR1 SQVTM and CDR2 ANQGSEA. The CDR3 loop reads CSVGGENYGYTF. CDR3 in DNA: TGCAGCGTAGGGGGGGAAAACTATGGCTACACCTTC.

This clone was detected once. CDR3 sequence: CASSNLTGGKAFF. CDR3 DNA: TGTGCCAGCAGCAACCTGACAGGGGGGAAAGCTTTCTTT. This chain joins TRBV21-1 and TRBJ1-1; the table's D call, TRBD1, has no DNA check behind it. TRBV21-1 is termed a pseudogene. The CDR3 covers 13 residues.

The chain uses TRBV30 and TRBJ2-3; D gene uncertain. The CDR3 spans 14 residues. V dropped 5 bases and J dropped 0 bases, with 12 bases sitting between them. Germline loops: CDR1 GTSNPN, CDR2 SVGIG (reference sequence). DNA of the CDR3: TGTGCCTGGTCTGGTTCCTCTAGCACAGATACGCAGTATTTT. Amino acids: CAWSGSSSTDTQYF.